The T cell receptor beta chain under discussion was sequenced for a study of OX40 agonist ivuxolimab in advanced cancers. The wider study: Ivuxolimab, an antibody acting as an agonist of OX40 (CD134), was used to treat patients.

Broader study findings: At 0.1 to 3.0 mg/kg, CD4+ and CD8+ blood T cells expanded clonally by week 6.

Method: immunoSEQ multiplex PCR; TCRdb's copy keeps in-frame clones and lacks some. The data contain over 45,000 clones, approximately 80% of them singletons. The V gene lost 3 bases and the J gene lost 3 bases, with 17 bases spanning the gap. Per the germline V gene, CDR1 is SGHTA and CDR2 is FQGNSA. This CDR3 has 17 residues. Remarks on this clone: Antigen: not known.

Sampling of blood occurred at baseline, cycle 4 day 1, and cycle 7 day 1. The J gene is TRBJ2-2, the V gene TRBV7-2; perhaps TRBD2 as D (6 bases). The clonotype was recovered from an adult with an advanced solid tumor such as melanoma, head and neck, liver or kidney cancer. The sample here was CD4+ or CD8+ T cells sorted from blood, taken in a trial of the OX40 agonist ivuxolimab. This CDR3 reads CASSFRPERRDTGELFF. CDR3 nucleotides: TGTGCCAGCAGCTTCCGCCCTGAACGGAGGGACACCGGGGAGCTGTTTTTT.